Listed below are T cell receptor beta chains from one sample, sequenced in a study of T cell repertoires in cytomegalovirus infection. Their specific antigens are unknown. TCRdb reprocessed the reads with MiXCR, giving one entry per CDR3 protein. The table shows about 480,000 distinct CDR3 sequences, with 30% to 40% occurring only once. Specimen: cultured PBMCs, collected from culture after CMV antigen stimulation. These receptors originate from a human donor in good health (CMV status not recorded). Some clones in this sample may be carry-over from other donors' samples. The CDR3 runs from the conserved cysteine through the conserved F or W. A D gene is named only where the DNA matches it firmly. Where a row states a size, it is once, few, many or the class of an expanded clone; other rows omit it.

size,J,V,length,D,CDR3,DNA
.,TRBJ2-3,TRBV7-8,16,.,CASSPNLSGSTDTQYF,TGTGCCAGCAGCCCCAATCTGAGCGGGAGCACAGATACGCAGTATTTT
.,TRBJ2-7,TRBV19,13,TRBD1,CAARDSGLGEQYF,TGTGCCGCAAGGGACAGTGGCCTAGGAGAGCAGTACTTC
few,TRBJ2-1,TRBV19,17,TRBD2,CASSIDLTSGIAVEQFF,TGTGCCAGTAGTATAGATCTAACTAGCGGGATCGCGGTTGAGCAGTTCTTC
.,TRBJ2-2,TRBV28,14,.,CASSPHLSRGELFF,TGTGCCAGCAGTCCGCACCTATCGAGAGGGGAGCTGTTTTTT
.,TRBJ1-2,TRBV6-6,13,TRBD1,CASISGGSGGYTF,TGTGCCAGCATTTCAGGGGGCTCGGGGGGCTACACCTTC
.,TRBJ2-1,TRBV7-6,16,TRBD2,CASSRRTSGSLDEQFF,TGTGCCAGCAGCCGACGGACTAGCGGATCCTTGGATGAGCAGTTCTTC
.,TRBJ2-6,TRBV6-5,14,.,CASSPLGLTNVLTF,TGTGCCAGCAGTCCCCTAGGGCTCACCAACGTCCTGACTTTC
.,TRBJ1-2,TRBV28,13,.,CASRRDVNYGYTF,TGTGCCAGCAGACGGGACGTAAACTATGGCTACACCTTC
.,TRBJ2-1,TRBV29-1,14,.,CSVGGGGSYNEQFF,TGCAGCGTTGGGGGTGGCGGCTCCTACAATGAGCAGTTCTTC
.,TRBJ1-4,TRBV27,14,.,CASRPGPGDEKLFF,TGTGCCAGCAGACCGGGACCCGGGGATGAAAAACTGTTTTTT
.,TRBJ1-3,TRBV18,15,.,CASSPPQGSRNTIYF,TGTGCCAGCTCACCGCCACAGGGATCGAGGAACACCATATATTTT
.,TRBJ2-3,TRBV5-3,16,.,CASSRGRGGSTDTQYF,TGTGCCAGCAGCAGGGGCAGGGGAGGGAGCACAGATACGCAGTATTTT
few,TRBJ2-1,TRBV9,15,.,CASSVEIFSRDEQFF,TGTGCCAGCAGCGTAGAAATATTTTCTAGGGATGAGCAGTTCTTC
.,TRBJ2-5,TRBV4-1,14,.,CASSQVQLQETQYF,TGCGCCAGCAGCCAAGTACAACTCCAAGAGACCCAGTACTTC
few,TRBJ2-7,TRBV12-3/TRBV12-4,13,TRBD2,CASSRDSGDEQYF,TGTGCCAGCAGCCGAGATAGCGGGGACGAGCAGTACTTC
many,TRBJ2-2,TRBV7-7,13,.,CASSSANTGELFF,TGTGCCAGCAGCTCAGCGAACACCGGGGAGCTGTTTTTT
few,TRBJ2-6,TRBV4-1,15,.,CASSQEAGRANVLTF,TGCGCCAGCAGCCAAGAGGCAGGGCGGGCCAACGTCCTGACTTTC
few,TRBJ1-2,TRBV28,14,.,CASWISMVGYGYTF,TGTGCCAGCTGGATATCCATGGTGGGCTATGGCTACACCTTC
.,TRBJ2-7,TRBV4-1,16,TRBD2,CASSPGLAGGAYEQYF,TGCGCCAGCAGCCCGGGACTAGCGGGAGGGGCCTACGAGCAGTACTTC
few,TRBJ2-1,TRBV6-1,15,.,CASSDISFGYNEQFF,TGTGCCAGCAGTGATATTTCGTTCGGGTACAATGAGCAGTTCTTC
.,TRBJ2-3,TRBV19,14,.,CASSMVLATDTQYF,TGTGCCAGTAGTATGGTCCTAGCCACAGATACGCAGTATTTT
.,TRBJ2-5,TRBV5-4,19,TRBD2,CASSLELAGVRGGGETQYF,TGTGCCAGCAGCTTGGAACTAGCGGGAGTAAGGGGAGGGGGAGAGACCCAGTACTTC
.,TRBJ1-6,TRBV27,15,TRBD1,CASSGDSSYNSPLHF,TGTGCCAGCAGTGGGGACAGCTCCTATAATTCACCCCTCCACTTT
.,TRBJ1-3,TRBV28,13,.,CASSRDWGNTIYF,TGTGCCAGCAGTCGAGACTGGGGAAACACCATATATTTT
.,TRBJ2-1,TRBV10-3,20,TRBD2,CAISESDASGRASRITEQFF,TGTGCCATCAGTGAGTCGGACGCTAGCGGGAGGGCCAGTCGGATTACTGAGCAGTTCTTC
.,TRBJ2-4,TRBV11-3,14,.,CASSPTRGKNIQYF,TGTGCCAGCAGCCCAACTCGGGGCAAAAACATTCAGTACTTC
few,TRBJ2-7,TRBV20-1,15,TRBD2,CSAGSASGDRLEQYF,TGCAGTGCGGGGTCGGCTAGCGGAGACCGCCTCGAGCAGTACTTC
.,TRBJ1-2,TRBV7-4,17,.,CASSPQGAGRSNYGYTF,TGTGCCAGCAGCCCCCAAGGCGCGGGCCGATCGAACTATGGCTACACCTTC
.,TRBJ2-1,TRBV6-2/TRBV6-3,13,TRBD1,CASSYGTDNEQFF,TGTGCCAGCAGTTACGGGACAGACAATGAGCAGTTCTTC
.,TRBJ2-1,TRBV13,18,.,CASSLVLLGSAGHNEQFF,TGCGCCAGCAGCTTGGTTTTATTAGGGTCGGCGGGACACAATGAGCAGTTCTTC
.,TRBJ2-7,TRBV6-2/TRBV6-3,12,.,CASKDITYEQYF,TGTGCCAGCAAGGACATAACCTACGAGCAGTACTTC
few,TRBJ2-2,TRBV12-5,13,.,CASGPSFTGELFF,TGTGCTAGTGGTCCGTCCTTCACCGGGGAGCTGTTTTTT
.,TRBJ1-1,TRBV27,15,TRBD1,CASSNRQGAYTEAFF,TGTGCCAGCAGTAACCGACAGGGGGCCTACACTGAAGCTTTCTTT
.,TRBJ2-3,TRBV6-5,14,TRBD1,CASSYSGQTDTQYF,TGTGCCAGCAGTTACTCGGGACAGACAGATACGCAGTATTTT
.,TRBJ1-5,TRBV6-1,15,.,CASSPGQPNNQPQHF,TGTGCCAGCAGCCCCGGACAGCCAAACAATCAGCCCCAGCATTTT
.,TRBJ1-2,TRBV12-3/TRBV12-4,10,.,CASGRYGYTF,TGTGCCAGCGGGCGGTATGGCTACACCTTC
.,TRBJ1-5,TRBV28,14,.,CASSIQGSWQPQHF,TGTGCCAGCAGTATACAGGGAAGTTGGCAGCCCCAGCATTTT
.,TRBJ1-1,TRBV6-2/TRBV6-3,14,.,CASSYWGQGAEAFF,TGTGCCAGCAGTTACTGGGGGCAAGGGGCTGAAGCTTTCTTT
.,TRBJ1-4,TRBV4-3,12,.,CASSQADEKLFF,TGCGCCAGCAGCCAAGCAGATGAAAAACTGTTTTTT
.,TRBJ2-7,TRBV5-4,13,.,CASSLVQLYEQYF,TGTGCCAGCAGCTTGGTTCAGCTTTACGAGCAGTACTTC
few,TRBJ2-3,TRBV7-6,14,TRBD2,CASSSRDYTDTQYF,TGTGCCAGCAGCTCCCGGGACTACACAGATACGCAGTATTTT
.,TRBJ2-3,TRBV2,16,.,CASSDGSLGITDTQYF,TGTGCCAGCAGTGACGGCAGCCTGGGGATCACAGATACGCAGTATTTT
.,TRBJ1-6,TRBV28,15,.,CASTVARGGNSPLHF,TGTGCCAGCACGGTTGCGCGCGGAGGTAATTCACCCCTCCACTTT
.,TRBJ2-7,TRBV9,13,.,CASSVGTTHEQYF,TGTGCCAGCAGCGTAGGGACCACCCACGAGCAGTACTTC
.,TRBJ2-7,TRBV24-1,14,.,CATSESGTSYEQYF,TGTGCCACCAGTGAGTCCGGGACCAGTTACGAGCAGTACTTC
.,TRBJ2-7,TRBV6-6,13,.,CASSQPLAGEQYF,TGTGCCAGCAGTCAGCCTTTGGCTGGCGAGCAGTACTTC
.,TRBJ2-1,TRBV6-1,15,TRBD2,CASRAPGLAGNEQFF,TGTGCCAGCAGGGCCCCGGGACTAGCGGGAAATGAGCAGTTCTTC
.,TRBJ2-5,TRBV4-1,17,TRBD2,CTSSQDLWAGGQETQYF,TGCACCAGCAGCCAAGACCTTTGGGCGGGAGGACAAGAGACCCAGTACTTC
.,TRBJ1-5,TRBV20-1,15,.,CSAREGVNSNQPQHF,TGCAGTGCTAGAGAGGGCGTAAATAGCAATCAGCCCCAGCATTTT